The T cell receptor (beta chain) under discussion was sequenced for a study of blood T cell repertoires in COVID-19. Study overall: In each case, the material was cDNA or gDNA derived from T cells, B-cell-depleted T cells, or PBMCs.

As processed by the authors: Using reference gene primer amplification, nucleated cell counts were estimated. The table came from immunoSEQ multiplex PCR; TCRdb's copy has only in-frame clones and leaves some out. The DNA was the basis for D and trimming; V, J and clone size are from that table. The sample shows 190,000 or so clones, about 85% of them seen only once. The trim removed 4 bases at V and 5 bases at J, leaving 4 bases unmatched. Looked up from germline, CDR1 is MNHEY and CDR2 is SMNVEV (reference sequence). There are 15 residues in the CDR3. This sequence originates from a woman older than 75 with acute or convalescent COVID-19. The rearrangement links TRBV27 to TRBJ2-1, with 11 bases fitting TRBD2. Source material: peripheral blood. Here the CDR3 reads CASSSRLAGNNEQFF. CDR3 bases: TGTGCCAGCAGTTCCCGACTAGCGGGGAACAATGAGCAGTTCTTC.